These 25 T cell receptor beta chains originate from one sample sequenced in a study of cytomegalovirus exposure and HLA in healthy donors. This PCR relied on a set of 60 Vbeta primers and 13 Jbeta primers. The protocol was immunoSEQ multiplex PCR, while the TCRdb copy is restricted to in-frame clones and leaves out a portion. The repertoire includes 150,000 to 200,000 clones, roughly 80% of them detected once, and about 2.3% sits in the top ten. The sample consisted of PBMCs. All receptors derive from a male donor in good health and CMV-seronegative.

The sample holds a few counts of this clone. The CDR3 here is CATSRGAETQYF. Written as DNA, the CDR3 is TGTGCCACCAGCAGAGGGGCGGAGACCCAGTACTTC. This rearrangement joins TRBV15 to TRBJ2-5; D not certain. V dropped 1 base and J dropped 5 bases, with 5 bases sitting between them. Germline V gene data show CDR1 as LNHNV and CDR2 as YYDKDF (reference sequence). This CDR3 comprises 12 residues.

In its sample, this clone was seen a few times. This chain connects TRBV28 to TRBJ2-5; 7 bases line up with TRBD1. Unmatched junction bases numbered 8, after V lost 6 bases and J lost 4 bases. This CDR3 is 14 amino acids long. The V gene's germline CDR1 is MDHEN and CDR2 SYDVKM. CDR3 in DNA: TGTGCCAGCAGAAGACAGGGTAATGTAGAGACCCAGTACTTC. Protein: CASRRQGNVETQYF.

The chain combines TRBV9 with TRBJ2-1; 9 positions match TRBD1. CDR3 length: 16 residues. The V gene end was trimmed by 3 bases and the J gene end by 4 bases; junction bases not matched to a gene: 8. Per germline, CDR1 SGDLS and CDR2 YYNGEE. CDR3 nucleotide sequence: TGTGCCAGCAGCGCTAGAACCGGGACAGGGTACAATGAGCAGTTCTTC. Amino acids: CASSARTGTGYNEQFF.

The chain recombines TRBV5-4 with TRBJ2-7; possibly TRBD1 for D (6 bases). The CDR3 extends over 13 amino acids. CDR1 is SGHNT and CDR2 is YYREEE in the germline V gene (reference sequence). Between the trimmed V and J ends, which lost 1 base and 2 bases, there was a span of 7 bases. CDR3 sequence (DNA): TGTGCCAGCAGCTTGCAGGGGCCCTACGAGCAGTACTTC. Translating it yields CASSLQGPYEQYF.

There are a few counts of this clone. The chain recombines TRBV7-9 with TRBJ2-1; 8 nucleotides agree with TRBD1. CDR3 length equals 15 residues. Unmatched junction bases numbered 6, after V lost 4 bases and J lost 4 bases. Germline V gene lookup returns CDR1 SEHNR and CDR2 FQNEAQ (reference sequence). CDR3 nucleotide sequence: TGTGCCAGCAGCTCTGGACAGGGTGGTTACAATGAGCAGTTCTTC. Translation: CASSSGQGGYNEQFF.

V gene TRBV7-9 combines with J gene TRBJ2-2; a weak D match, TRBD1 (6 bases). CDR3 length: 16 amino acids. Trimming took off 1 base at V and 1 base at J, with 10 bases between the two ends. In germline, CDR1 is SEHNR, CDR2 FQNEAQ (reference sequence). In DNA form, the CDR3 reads TGTGCCAGCAGCTTAGGCCCGGGACAGAACACCGGGGAGCTGTTTTTT. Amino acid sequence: CASSLGPGQNTGELFF.

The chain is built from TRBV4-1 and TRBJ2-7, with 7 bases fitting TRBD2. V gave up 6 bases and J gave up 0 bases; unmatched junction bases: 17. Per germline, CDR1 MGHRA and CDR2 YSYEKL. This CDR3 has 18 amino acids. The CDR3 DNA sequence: TGCGCCAGCAGTCCTCTTGGGGGGGGTCTGTCGAGCTCCTACGAGCAGTACTTC. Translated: CASSPLGGGLSSSYEQYF.

In DNA form, the CDR3 reads TGTGCCACCAGCCCCCGTTCGACAGGCTACGAGCAGTACTTC. Translation gives CATSPRSTGYEQYF. The chain is built from TRBV15 and TRBJ2-5, with D perhaps matching TRBD1 (6 bases). The better agreement between TRBJ2-7 and the DNA end casts doubt on the J call. Germline V gene lookup returns CDR1 LNHNV and CDR2 YYDKDF (reference sequence). This CDR3 region has 14 residues.

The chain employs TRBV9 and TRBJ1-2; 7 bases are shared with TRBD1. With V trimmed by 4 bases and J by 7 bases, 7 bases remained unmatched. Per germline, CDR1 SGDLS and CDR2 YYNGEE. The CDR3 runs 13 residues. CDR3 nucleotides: TGTGCCAGCAGCCCTCGACAGGGTTCTGGCTACACCTTC. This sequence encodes CASSPRQGSGYTF.

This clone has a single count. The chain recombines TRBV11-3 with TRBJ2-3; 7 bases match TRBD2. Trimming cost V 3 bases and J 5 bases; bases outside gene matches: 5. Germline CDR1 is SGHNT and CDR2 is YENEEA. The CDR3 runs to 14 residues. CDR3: CASSFSGELDTQYF. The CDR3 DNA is TGTGCCAGCAGCTTCAGCGGGGAGCTAGATACGCAGTATTTT. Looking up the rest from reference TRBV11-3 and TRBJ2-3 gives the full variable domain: EAGVVQSPRYKIIEKKQPVAFWCNPISGHNTLYWYLQNLGQGPELLIRYENEEAVDDSQLPKDRFSAERLKGVDSTLKIQPAELGDSAVYLCASSFSGELDTQYFGPGTRLTVL.

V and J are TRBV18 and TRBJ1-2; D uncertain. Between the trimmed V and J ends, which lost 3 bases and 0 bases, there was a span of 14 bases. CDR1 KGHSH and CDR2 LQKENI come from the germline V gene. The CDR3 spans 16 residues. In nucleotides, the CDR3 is TGTGCCAGCTCACCTGATTCGGACGGGGCTAACTATGGCTACACCTTC. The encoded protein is CASSPDSDGANYGYTF.

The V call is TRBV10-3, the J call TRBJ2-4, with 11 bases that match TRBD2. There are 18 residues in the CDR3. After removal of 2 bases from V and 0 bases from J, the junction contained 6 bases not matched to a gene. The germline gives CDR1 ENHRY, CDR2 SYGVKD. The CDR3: CAISETSGGPLAKNIQYF. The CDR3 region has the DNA TGTGCCATCAGTGAGACTAGCGGGGGACCTCTAGCCAAAAACATTCAGTACTTC.

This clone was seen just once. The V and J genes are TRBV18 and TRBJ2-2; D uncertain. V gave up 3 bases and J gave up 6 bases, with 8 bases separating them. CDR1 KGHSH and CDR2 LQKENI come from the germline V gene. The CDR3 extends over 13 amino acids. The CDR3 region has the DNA TGTGCCAGCTCACCCACTATTCCCGGGGAGCTGTTTTTT. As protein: CASSPTIPGELFF. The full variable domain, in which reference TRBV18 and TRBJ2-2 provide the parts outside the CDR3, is NAGVMQNPRHLVRRRGQEARLRCSPMKGHSHVYWYRQLPEEGLKFMVYLQKENIIDESGMPKERFSAEFPKEGPSILRIQQVVRGDSAAYFCASSPTIPGELFFGEGSRLTVL.

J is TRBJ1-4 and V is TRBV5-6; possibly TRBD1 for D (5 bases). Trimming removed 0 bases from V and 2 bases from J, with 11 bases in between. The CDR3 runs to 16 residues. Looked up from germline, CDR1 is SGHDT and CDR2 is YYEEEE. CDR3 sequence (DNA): TGTGCCAGCAGCTTGGCTGGACACAGCACTAATGAAAAACTGTTTTTT. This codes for CASSLAGHSTNEKLFF.

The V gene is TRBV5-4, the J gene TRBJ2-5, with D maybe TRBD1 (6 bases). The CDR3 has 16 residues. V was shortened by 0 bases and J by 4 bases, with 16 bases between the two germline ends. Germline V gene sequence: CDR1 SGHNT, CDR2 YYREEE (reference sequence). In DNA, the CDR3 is TGTGCCAGCAGCTTGGACAGGCAGGGACAACTAGAGACCCAGTACTTC. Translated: CASSLDRQGQLETQYF.

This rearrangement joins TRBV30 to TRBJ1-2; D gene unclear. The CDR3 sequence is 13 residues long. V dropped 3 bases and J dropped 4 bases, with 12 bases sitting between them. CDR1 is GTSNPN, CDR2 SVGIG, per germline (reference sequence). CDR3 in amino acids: CAWSLTFRYGYTF. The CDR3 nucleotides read TGTGCCTGGAGCTTGACTTTTCGCTATGGCTACACCTTC.

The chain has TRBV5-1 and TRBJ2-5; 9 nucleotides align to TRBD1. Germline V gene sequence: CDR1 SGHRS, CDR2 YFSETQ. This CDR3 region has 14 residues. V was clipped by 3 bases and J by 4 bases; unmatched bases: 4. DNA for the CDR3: TGCGCCAGCAGCTACGGGACAGGGAGAGAGACCCAGTACTTC. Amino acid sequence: CASSYGTGRETQYF.

The DNA for the CDR3 is TGTGCCAGCTCACCACCGGCCCGTGGCCAGCAAGAGACCCAGTACTTC. Its protein product is CASSPPARGQQETQYF. The chain recombines TRBV18 with TRBJ2-5; D is ambiguous. The V gene lost 0 bases and the J gene lost 2 bases, with 13 bases spanning the gap. There are 16 residues in the CDR3. Germline assignment: CDR1 KGHSH and CDR2 LQKENI. The full variable domain, completed using reference TRBV18 and TRBJ2-5, is NAGVMQNPRHLVRRRGQEARLRCSPMKGHSHVYWYRQLPEEGLKFMVYLQKENIIDESGMPKERFSAEFPKEGPSILRIQQVVRGDSAAYFCASSPPARGQQETQYFGPGTRLLVL.

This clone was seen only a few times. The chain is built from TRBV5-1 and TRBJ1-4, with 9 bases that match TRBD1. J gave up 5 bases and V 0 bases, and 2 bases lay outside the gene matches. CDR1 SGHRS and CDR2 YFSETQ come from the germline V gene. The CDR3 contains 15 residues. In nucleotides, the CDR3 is TGCGCCAGCAGCTTGGGGACAGGGGCGAATGAAAAACTGTTTTTT. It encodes CASSLGTGANEKLFF.

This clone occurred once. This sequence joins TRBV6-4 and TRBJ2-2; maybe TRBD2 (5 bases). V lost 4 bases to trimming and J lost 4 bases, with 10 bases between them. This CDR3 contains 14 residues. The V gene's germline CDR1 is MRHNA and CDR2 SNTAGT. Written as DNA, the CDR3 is TGTGCCAGCAGTGGAAGTGCGGGCACCGGGGAGCTGTTTTTT. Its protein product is CASSGSAGTGELFF.

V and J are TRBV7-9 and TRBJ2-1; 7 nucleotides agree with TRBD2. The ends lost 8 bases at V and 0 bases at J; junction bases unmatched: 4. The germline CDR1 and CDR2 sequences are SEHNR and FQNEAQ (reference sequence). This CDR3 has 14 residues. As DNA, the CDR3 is TGTGCCAGCTTGAGCGGGGTCTCCTACAATGAGCAGTTCTTC. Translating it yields CASLSGVSYNEQFF. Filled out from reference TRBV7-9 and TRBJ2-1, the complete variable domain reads DTGVSQNPRHKITKRGQNVTFRCDPISEHNRLYWYRQTLGQGPEFLTYFQNEAQLEKSRLLSDRFSAERPKGSFSTLEIQRTEQGDSAMYLCASLSGVSYNEQFFGPGTRLTVL.

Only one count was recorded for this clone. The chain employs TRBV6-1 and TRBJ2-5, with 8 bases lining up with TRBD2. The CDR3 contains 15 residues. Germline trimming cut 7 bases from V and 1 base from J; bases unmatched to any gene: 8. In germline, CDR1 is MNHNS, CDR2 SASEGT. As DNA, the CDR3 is TGTGCCAGCATTCGGGGGGGGTATATCCAAGAGACCCAGTACTTC. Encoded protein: CASIRGGYIQETQYF.

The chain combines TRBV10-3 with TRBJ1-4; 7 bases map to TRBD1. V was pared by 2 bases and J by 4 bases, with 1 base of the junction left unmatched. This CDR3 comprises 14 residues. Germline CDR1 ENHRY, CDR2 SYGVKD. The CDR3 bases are TGTGCCATCAGTGAGACAGGGGATAATGAAAAACTGTTTTTT. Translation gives CAISETGDNEKLFF.

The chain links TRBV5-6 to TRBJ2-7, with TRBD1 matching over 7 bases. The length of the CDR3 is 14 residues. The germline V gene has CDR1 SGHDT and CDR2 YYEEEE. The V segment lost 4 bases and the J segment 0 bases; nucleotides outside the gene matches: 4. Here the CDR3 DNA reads TGTGCCAGCAGCCAAAGGACAGGCTCCTACGAGCAGTACTTC. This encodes CASSQRTGSYEQYF.

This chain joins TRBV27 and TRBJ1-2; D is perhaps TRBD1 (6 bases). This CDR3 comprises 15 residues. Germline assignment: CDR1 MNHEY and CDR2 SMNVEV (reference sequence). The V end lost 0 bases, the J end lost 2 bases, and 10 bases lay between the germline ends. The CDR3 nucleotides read TGTGCCAGCAGTTTATCGGGGGGGCTCAACTATGGCTACACCTTC. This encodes CASSLSGGLNYGYTF.